Listed below are T cell receptor beta chains from one sample, sequenced in a study of cytomegalovirus exposure and HLA in healthy donors. The table came from immunoSEQ multiplex PCR; TCRdb's copy has only in-frame clones and leaves some out. This table has about 140,000 clones, 65% to 80% appearing once. The specimen was PBMCs. These receptors were taken from a male donor in good health and CMV-seronegative. The CDR3 runs from the conserved cysteine through the conserved F or W. Clone size is not always given. Where it is, it says once, few, many or a class for expanded clones.

CDR3	V	size	J
CASSDSDYQPQHF	TRBV6-5	.	TRBJ1-5
CASSSSGTGVGYTF	TRBV5-1	.	TRBJ1-2
CASSLGTFGTQYF	TRBV19	few	TRBJ2-3
CASSLRPTGADEQYF	TRBV5-1	.	TRBJ2-7
CASSPGQGRNTEAFF	TRBV5-4	few	TRBJ1-1
CASSQSGGSSADTQYF	TRBV11-2	.	TRBJ2-3
CASSDLAGDYNEQFF	TRBV9	.	TRBJ2-1
CASSPLVNTNTQYF	TRBV5-5	.	TRBJ2-3
CASSQGIGVRAEAFF	TRBV4-1	.	TRBJ1-1
CASSLEGLLTGELFF	TRBV7-9	.	TRBJ2-2
CASSFFSYQETQYF	TRBV7-9	.	TRBJ2-5
CASSRDRQPQHF	TRBV2	once	TRBJ1-5
CATSRAGAGANVLTF	TRBV15	.	TRBJ2-6
CASSSHRNTEAFF	TRBV6-5	.	TRBJ1-1
CASSLGQGPYYGYTF	TRBV7-9	.	TRBJ1-2
CASSRDRGRVWHF	TRBV16	.	TRBJ1-5
CASSPGQVGSDTQYF	TRBV28	.	TRBJ2-3
CASNFGRGGNTEAFF	TRBV10-2	few	TRBJ1-1
CAWGLTEGEEETQYF	TRBV30	.	TRBJ2-5
CASSVRDEQFF	TRBV9	few	TRBJ2-1
CASSPAAGVLYEQYF	TRBV7-9	.	TRBJ2-7
CASSPLTMNTEAFF	TRBV27	.	TRBJ1-1
CASMGLAGGQSGELFF	TRBV25-1	few	TRBJ2-2
CASGGLAGVRGEQYF	TRBV6-5	.	TRBJ2-5
CASIPGGSGANVLTF	TRBV6-1	.	TRBJ2-6
CASGGASGRAFF	TRBV12-5	.	TRBJ1-1
CASRSSTSGPGAQYF	TRBV7-9	.	TRBJ2-5
CASSLGQGLSSGNTIYF	TRBV5-4	.	TRBJ1-3
CASSLGPGGGEQYF	TRBV11-3	.	TRBJ2-7
CASRGTGNSNQPQHF	TRBV2	.	TRBJ1-5
CASSGQGDRSPLHF	TRBV7-2	.	TRBJ1-6
CASSQGRSFQETQYF	TRBV4-2	.	TRBJ2-5
CASSLAVSGGQETQYF	TRBV5-1	few	TRBJ2-5
CASSAQGYGYTF	TRBV25-1	.	TRBJ1-2